The 29 T cell receptor beta chains given below trace back to one sample, sequenced in a study of blood T cell repertoires in COVID-19. TCRdb keeps only in-frame clones here, not all; method: immunoSEQ multiplex PCR. This sample carries tens of thousands of clones, 90% to 95% of them seen once, and the ten largest clones take approximately 41%. Sequences were obtained from peripheral blood. The receptors come from a man in his fifties or sixties with active or convalescent COVID-19.

The V gene is TRBV30, the J gene TRBJ2-7, with D possibly being TRBD1 (5 bases). This CDR3 comprises 13 residues. Germline assignment: CDR1 GTSNPN and CDR2 SVGIG (reference sequence). Trimming cost V 4 bases and J 4 bases, with 14 bases left between them. CDR3 sequence reads: CAWTADTLYEQYF. The CDR3 nucleotides read TGTGCCTGGACTGCGGACACGCTGTACGAGCAGTACTTC.

V and J are TRBV28 and TRBJ1-5; weak D call: TRBD1 (5 bases). Germline V gene sequence: CDR1 MDHEN, CDR2 SYDVKM. V lost 3 bases and J 1 base, leaving 10 bases between the germline ends. The CDR3 sequence is 15 residues long. The CDR3 sequence is CASSFGGYSNQPQHF. CDR3 nucleotide sequence: TGTGCCAGCAGTTTCGGGGGGTACAGCAATCAGCCCCAGCATTTT.

The chain combines TRBV30 with TRBJ2-3, with a tentative D call TRBD1 (6 bases). Trimming shortened V by 4 bases and J by 3 bases, and 14 bases separated the two germline ends. The CDR3 has 14 amino acids. Germline loops: CDR1 GTSNPN, CDR2 SVGIG (reference sequence). CDR3 region: CAWTKGVWTDTQYF. DNA of the CDR3: TGTGCCTGGACTAAGGGGGTATGGACAGATACGCAGTATTTT.

The chain links TRBV5-1 to TRBJ2-1, with D perhaps TRBD1 (6 bases). Germline CDR1 is SGHRS and CDR2 is YFSETQ. The CDR3 sequence is 16 residues long. Trimming removed 1 base from V and 4 bases from J, with 15 bases in between. CDR3: CASSLKGRTDYNEQFF. The CDR3 DNA reads as TGCGCCAGCAGCTTGAAGGGTCGGACAGATTACAATGAGCAGTTCTTC.

In this sample, this clone turned up once. The chain links TRBV2 to TRBJ2-5, with 9 bases lining up with TRBD1. Losses at the gene ends were 8 bases for V and 4 bases for J; bases not matched to a gene: 11. The length of the CDR3 is 15 residues. Germline lookup yields CDR1 SNHLY and CDR2 FYNNEI. DNA of the CDR3: TGTGCCAGCTCACCAGACAGGGGGTTAGGAGAGACCCAGTACTTC. This codes for CASSPDRGLGETQYF.

Comment on this clone: The identical CDR3 is also encoded by other nucleotide sequences in the sample. This chain connects TRBV18 to TRBJ2-3; 10 bases fit TRBD2. Germline assignment: CDR1 KGHSH and CDR2 LQKENI. The trim removed 2 bases at V and 4 bases at J, leaving 3 bases unmatched. The CDR3 totals 15 residues. The CDR3 sequence is CASSPSGGGADTQYF. DNA for the CDR3: TGTGCCAGCTCACCAAGCGGGGGGGGTGCAGATACGCAGTATTTT.

The chain links TRBV27 to TRBJ1-5; D is unresolved. V gave up 8 bases and J gave up 8 bases, with 7 bases separating them. Germline values: CDR1 MNHEY, CDR2 SMNVEV (reference sequence). The CDR3 contains 10 residues. CDR3 nucleotides: TGTGCCAGCGGCCAGGAGCCCCAGCATTTT. Its protein product is CASGQEPQHF.

The chain employs TRBV20-1 and TRBJ1-4; TRBD1 agrees at 7 bases. The CDR3 spans 15 residues. The germline V gene has CDR1 DFQATT and CDR2 SNEGSKA (reference sequence). The trim removed 6 bases at V and 2 bases at J, leaving 9 bases unmatched. The CDR3 loop is CSASTPGQTNEKLFF. CDR3 coding DNA: TGCAGTGCCAGTACTCCGGGACAGACTAATGAAAAACTGTTTTTT.

This clone was counted a single time. The chain combines TRBV18 with TRBJ2-1; 9 bases agree with TRBD2. Germline V CDR1 and CDR2: KGHSH, LQKENI. The CDR3 covers 15 residues. The V segment lost 3 bases and the J segment 6 bases; nucleotides outside the gene matches: 6. Here the CDR3 DNA reads TGTGCCAGCTCACCGGTAGCGGGGGTGGGCAATGAGCAGTTCTTC. Its translation: CASSPVAGVGNEQFF.

This clone was seen a single time. The rearrangement links TRBV18 to TRBJ2-1, with D perhaps TRBD1 (5 bases). CDR3 length: 15 residues. Trimming shortened V by 4 bases and J by 8 bases, and 18 bases separated the two germline ends. Per germline, CDR1 KGHSH and CDR2 LQKENI. This chain's CDR3 is CASSLRAGYSDEQFF. The CDR3 DNA follows: TGTGCCAGCTCACTCCGTGCAGGGTATTCCGATGAGCAGTTCTTC. The variable domain in full, completed from reference TRBV18 and TRBJ2-1, reads NAGVMQNPRHLVRRRGQEARLRCSPMKGHSHVYWYRQLPEEGLKFMVYLQKENIIDESGMPKERFSAEFPKEGPSILRIQQVVRGDSAAYFCASSLRAGYSDEQFFGPGTRLTVL.

This chain uses TRBV27 with TRBJ2-7; D perhaps matches TRBD1 (9 bases). The CDR3 length is 15 residues. Per the germline V gene, CDR1 is MNHEY and CDR2 is SMNVEV (reference sequence). With 5 bases removed from V and 4 bases from J, the gap between germline ends came to 18 bases. CDR3 protein: CASSPGGTGRYEQYF. Here the CDR3 DNA reads TGTGCCAGCAGTCCGGGGGGGACAGGGAGGTACGAGCAGTACTTC.

The chain has TRBV11-2 and TRBJ2-1; TRBD1 is a possible D gene (5 bases). V dropped 1 base and J dropped 7 bases, with 14 bases sitting between them. The CDR3 loop spans 15 amino acids. Looked up from germline, CDR1 is SGHAT and CDR2 is FQNNGV. As DNA, the CDR3 is TGTGCCAGCAGCTTAGGGGCCCCAGGGTTAAATGAGCAGTTCTTC. Translated, it gives CASSLGAPGLNEQFF. Full variable domain (rest looked up from reference TRBV11-2 and TRBJ2-1): EAGVAQSPRYKIIEKRQSVAFWCNPISGHATLYWYQQILGQGPKLLIQFQNNGVVDDSQLPKDRFSAERLKGVDSTLKIQPAKLEDSAVYLCASSLGAPGLNEQFFGPGTRLTVL.

The chain is built from TRBV7-9 and TRBJ1-3; D may be TRBD1 (5 bases). Germline V lookup: CDR1 SEHNR, CDR2 FQNEAQ (reference sequence). CDR3 length: 14 residues. Trimming cost V 6 bases and J 2 bases, with 11 bases left between them. The CDR3 here is CASRSPGTGNTIYF. Here the CDR3 DNA reads TGTGCCAGCAGGTCCCCAGGGACTGGAAACACCATATATTTT. Full variable domain (outside the CDR3, taken from reference TRBV7-9 and TRBJ1-3): DTGVSQNPRHKITKRGQNVTFRCDPISEHNRLYWYRQTLGQGPEFLTYFQNEAQLEKSRLLSDRFSAERPKGSFSTLEIQRTEQGDSAMYLCASRSPGTGNTIYFGEGSWLTVV.

The chain links TRBV5-1 to TRBJ2-3, with 14 bases that match TRBD2. This CDR3 has 16 residues. V shed 4 bases, J shed 2 bases, and the junction held 3 bases outside the gene matches. CDR1 is SGHRS and CDR2 is YFSETQ in the germline V gene. CDR3 region: CASSGLAGGPTDTQYF. DNA of the CDR3: TGCGCCAGCAGCGGACTAGCGGGGGGTCCCACAGATACGCAGTATTTT.

The chain links TRBV28 to TRBJ2-5, with 10 positions matching TRBD1. The CDR3 contains 14 residues. The germline V gene encodes CDR1 MDHEN and CDR2 SYDVKM. V was clipped by 3 bases and J by 4 bases; unmatched bases: 2. CDR3 nucleotides: TGTGCCAGCAGTTTGACAGGGGGCTCAGAGACCCAGTACTTC. Encoded protein: CASSLTGGSETQYF.

This clone was seen once. The chain uses TRBV27 and TRBJ2-7; 10 bases align to TRBD1. The length of the CDR3 is 14 residues. CDR1 MNHEY and CDR2 SMNVEV come from the germline V gene (reference sequence). V lost 6 bases to trimming and J lost 7 bases; unmatched junction nucleotides: 9. The CDR3 DNA reads TGTGCCAGCAGGTCACGACAGGGGGCCGGTGAGCAGTACTTC. Amino acids: CASRSRQGAGEQYF.

This clone was recorded a few times. The chain links TRBV5-6 to TRBJ2-7; TRBD2 aligns across 8 bases. Germline CDR1 reads SGHDT; CDR2 reads YYEEEE. The CDR3 is 12 residues long. The trim removed 7 bases at V and 4 bases at J, leaving 4 bases unmatched. CDR3 sequence: CASHQRGYEQYF. DNA of the CDR3: TGTGCCAGCCATCAGCGGGGGTACGAGCAGTACTTC.

The chain combines TRBV7-3 with TRBJ1-1, with D unclear. Germline V lookup: CDR1 SGHTA, CDR2 FQGTGA. There are 14 residues in the CDR3. Trimming left V 3 bases short and J 0 bases short, with 8 bases between. CDR3 in amino acids: CASSLGTVNTEAFF. CDR3 in DNA: TGTGCCAGCAGCTTGGGTACAGTGAACACTGAAGCTTTCTTT.

About this clone itself: At one end the junction does not follow the germline gene, possibly because of a read error. The chain carries TRBV7-8 and TRBJ2-7; TRBD2 might be the D (7 bases). Germline V CDR1 and CDR2: SGHVS, FQNEAQ. This CDR3 spans 13 amino acids. CDR3 loop: CASSSGPGGAANF. The CDR3 DNA reads TGTGCCAGCAGCTCAGGCCCGGGGGGCGCGGCCAACTTC.

V and J are TRBV6-6 and TRBJ1-1, with D uncertain. Germline V gene sequence: CDR1 MNHNY, CDR2 SVGAGI (reference sequence). The CDR3 consists of 11 residues. Trimming pared 9 bases from V and 10 bases from J, leaving 15 bases between. CDR3 DNA sequence: TGTGCCAGACCCCTACTACGAGGAGCTTTCTTT. Amino acid sequence: CARPLLRGAFF.

V and J are TRBV28 and TRBJ2-5; 14 bases are a match to TRBD2. Germline V gives CDR1 MDHEN, CDR2 SYDVKM. The V and J ends lost 2 bases and 7 bases, in that order; junction bases with no gene match: 21. CDR3 size: 21 residues. In nucleotides, the CDR3 is TGTGCCAGCAGTTTAGGCCCTCATTCGCCGGGACTAGCGGGAGTAATCGCGACCCAGTACTTC. This translates into CASSLGPHSPGLAGVIATQYF.

This clone was seen a single time. The chain has TRBV7-9 and TRBJ2-1, with 10 bases fitting TRBD2. This CDR3 is 16 amino acids long. The V gene end was trimmed by 5 bases and the J gene end by 2 bases; junction bases not matched to a gene: 6. From germline, CDR1 is SEHNR and CDR2 FQNEAQ (reference sequence). The CDR3 DNA reads as TGTGCCAGCAGCCCCGTAGCGGGAGGCACCTACAATGAGCAGTTCTTC. This gives the protein CASSPVAGGTYNEQFF.

In this sample, this clone turned up once. CDR3 sequence: CASKTVSAMNTEAFF. In nucleotides, the CDR3 is TGCGCCAGTAAAACAGTGTCGGCAATGAACACTGAAGCTTTCTTT. This chain joins TRBV5-1 and TRBJ1-1; D is ambiguous. The CDR3 loop spans 15 amino acids. Between the trimmed V and J ends, which lost 8 bases and 0 bases, there was a span of 17 bases. CDR1 and CDR2 from the germline V gene are SGHRS and YFSETQ.

In its sample, this clone was seen once. The V and J genes are TRBV10-1 and TRBJ1-2, with D perhaps matching TRBD1 (5 bases). CDR3 length: 15 residues. V dropped 0 bases and J dropped 4 bases, with 12 bases sitting between them. The V gene's germline CDR1 is WNHNN and CDR2 SYGVQD (reference sequence). In DNA, the CDR3 is TGCGCCAGCAGTGAGTCGGGGGGGGAGGGCTATGGCTACACCTTC. This translates into CASSESGGEGYGYTF.

This clone came up a few times. This chain joins TRBV21-1 and TRBJ1-5; TRBD1 is the table's D call, not checked against the DNA. TRBV21-1 is an annotated pseudogene. This CDR3 is 18 amino acids long. The CDR3 sequence is CASRGLRRQRGSNQPQHF. The CDR3 nucleotides read TGTGCCAGCAGGGGATTAAGACGCCAGAGGGGGAGCAATCAGCCCCAGCATTTT.

This clone was picked up a small number of times. The chain carries TRBV4-3 and TRBJ1-2; D gene unclear. The germline V gene has CDR1 LGHNA and CDR2 YSLEER. The CDR3 covers 16 residues. The V end was cut by 0 bases, the J end by 4 bases, with 15 bases between. CDR3: CASSQETTGRGYGYTF. The CDR3 DNA follows: TGCGCCAGCAGCCAAGAGACTACGGGGAGAGGCTATGGCTACACCTTC.

The V gene is TRBV2, the J gene TRBJ1-5; 8 bases fit TRBD1. Per the germline V gene, CDR1 is SNHLY and CDR2 is FYNNEI. V shed 4 bases, J shed 1 base, and the junction held 3 bases outside the gene matches. The CDR3 extends over 15 amino acids. CDR3 DNA: TGTGCCAGCAGTGCCCAGGGGGCGAGCAATCAGCCCCAGCATTTT. Translated: CASSAQGASNQPQHF.

The genes are TRBV9 and TRBJ1-1; weak D call: TRBD1 (5 bases). Germline lookup yields CDR1 SGDLS and CDR2 YYNGEE. This CDR3 has 16 residues. The V end lost 0 bases, the J end lost 0 bases, and 12 bases lay between the germline ends. The CDR3 here is CASSVGAGKMNTEAFF. The CDR3 region has the DNA TGTGCCAGCAGCGTAGGGGCAGGGAAGATGAACACTGAAGCTTTCTTT.

The chain recombines TRBV9 with TRBJ2-1, with TRBD2 identical over 8 bases. The CDR3 is made up of 16 amino acids. V was clipped by 3 bases and J by 2 bases; unmatched bases: 7. Germline V lookup: CDR1 SGDLS, CDR2 YYNGEE. DNA of the CDR3: TGTGCCAGCAGCGACCTCCGGGGGGGGACCTACAATGAGCAGTTCTTC. Translating gives CASSDLRGGTYNEQFF.